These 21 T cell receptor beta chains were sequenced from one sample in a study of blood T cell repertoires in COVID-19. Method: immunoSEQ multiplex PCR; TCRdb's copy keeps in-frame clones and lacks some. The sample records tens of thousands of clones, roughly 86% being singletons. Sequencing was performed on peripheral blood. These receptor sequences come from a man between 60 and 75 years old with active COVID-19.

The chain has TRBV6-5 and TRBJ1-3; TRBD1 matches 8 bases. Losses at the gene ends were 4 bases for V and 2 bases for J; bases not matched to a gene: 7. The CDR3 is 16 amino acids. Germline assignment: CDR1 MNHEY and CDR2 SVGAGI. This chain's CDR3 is CASSSGQGLPGNTIYF. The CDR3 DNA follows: TGTGCCAGCAGTTCCGGACAGGGTTTACCTGGAAACACCATATATTTT.

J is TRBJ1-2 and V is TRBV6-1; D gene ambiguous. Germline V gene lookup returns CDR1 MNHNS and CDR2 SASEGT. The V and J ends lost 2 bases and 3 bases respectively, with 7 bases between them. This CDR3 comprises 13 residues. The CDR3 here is CASSEKGDYGYTF. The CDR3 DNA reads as TGTGCCAGCAGTGAAAAGGGAGACTATGGCTACACCTTC.

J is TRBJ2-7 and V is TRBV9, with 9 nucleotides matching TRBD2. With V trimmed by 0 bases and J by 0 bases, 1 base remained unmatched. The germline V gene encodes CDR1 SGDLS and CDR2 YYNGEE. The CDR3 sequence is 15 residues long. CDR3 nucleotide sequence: TGTGCCAGCAGCGTAGGTAGCGGGAGCTCCTACGAGCAGTACTTC. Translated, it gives CASSVGSGSSYEQYF.

The CDR3: CASSTHKGLAGVGTGELFF. The DNA for the CDR3 is TGTGCCAGCAGCACACACAAAGGACTAGCGGGAGTAGGCACCGGGGAGCTGTTTTTT. V and J are TRBV7-9 and TRBJ2-2, with TRBD2 matching over 13 bases. Trimming took 5 bases from V and 4 from J; bases not matched to a gene: 13. The CDR3 is 19 residues long. From germline, CDR1 is SEHNR and CDR2 FQNEAQ (reference sequence).

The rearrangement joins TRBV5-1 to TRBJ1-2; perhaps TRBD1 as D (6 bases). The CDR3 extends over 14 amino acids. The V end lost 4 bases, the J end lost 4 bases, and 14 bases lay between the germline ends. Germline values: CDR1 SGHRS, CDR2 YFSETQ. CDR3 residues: CASSQTQGSYGYTF. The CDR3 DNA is TGCGCCAGCAGCCAGACCCAGGGGAGCTATGGCTACACCTTC.

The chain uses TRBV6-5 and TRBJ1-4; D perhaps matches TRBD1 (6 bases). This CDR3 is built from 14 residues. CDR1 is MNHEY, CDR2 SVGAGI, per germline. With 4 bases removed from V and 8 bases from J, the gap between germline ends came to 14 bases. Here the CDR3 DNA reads TGTGCCAGCAGTTTTGACAGCAGGGGCGAAAAACTGTTTTTT. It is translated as CASSFDSRGEKLFF.

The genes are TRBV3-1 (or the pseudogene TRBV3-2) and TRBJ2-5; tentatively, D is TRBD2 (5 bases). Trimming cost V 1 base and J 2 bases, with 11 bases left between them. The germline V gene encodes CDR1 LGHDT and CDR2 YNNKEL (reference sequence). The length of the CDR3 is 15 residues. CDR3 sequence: CASSQGEAVQETQYF. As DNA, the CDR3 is TGTGCCAGCAGCCAAGGGGAAGCGGTACAAGAGACCCAGTACTTC.

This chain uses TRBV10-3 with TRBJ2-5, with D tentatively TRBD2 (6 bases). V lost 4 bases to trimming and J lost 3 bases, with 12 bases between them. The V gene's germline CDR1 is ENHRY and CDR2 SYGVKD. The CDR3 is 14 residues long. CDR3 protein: CAISGGLAEETQYF. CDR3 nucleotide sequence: TGTGCCATCAGTGGTGGGTTAGCGGAAGAGACCCAGTACTTC.

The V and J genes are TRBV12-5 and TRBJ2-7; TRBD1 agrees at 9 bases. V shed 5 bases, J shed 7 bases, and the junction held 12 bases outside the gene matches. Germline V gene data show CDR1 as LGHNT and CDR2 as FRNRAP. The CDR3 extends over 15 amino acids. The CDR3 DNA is TGTGCTAGTGGTCCACCCCGGGACAGGGAACAGGAGCAGTACTTC. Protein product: CASGPPRDREQEQYF. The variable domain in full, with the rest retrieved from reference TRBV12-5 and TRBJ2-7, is DARVTQTPRHKVTEMGQEVTMRCQPILGHNTVFWYRQTMMQGLELLAYFRNRAPLDDSGMPKDRFSAEMPDATLATLKIQPSEPRDSAVYFCASGPPRDREQEQYFGPGTRLTVT.

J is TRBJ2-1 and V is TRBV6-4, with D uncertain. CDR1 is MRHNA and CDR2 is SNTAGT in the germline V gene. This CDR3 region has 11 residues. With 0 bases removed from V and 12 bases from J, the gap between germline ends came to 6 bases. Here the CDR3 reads CASSDSHMQFF. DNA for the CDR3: TGTGCCAGCAGTGACTCACACATGCAGTTCTTC.

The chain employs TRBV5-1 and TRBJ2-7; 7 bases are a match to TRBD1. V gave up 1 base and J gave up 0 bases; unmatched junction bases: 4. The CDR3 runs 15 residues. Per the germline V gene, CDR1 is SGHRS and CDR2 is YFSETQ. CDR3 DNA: TGCGCCAGCAGCTTGTCACAGGGGAGCTCCTACGAGCAGTACTTC. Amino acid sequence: CASSLSQGSSYEQYF.

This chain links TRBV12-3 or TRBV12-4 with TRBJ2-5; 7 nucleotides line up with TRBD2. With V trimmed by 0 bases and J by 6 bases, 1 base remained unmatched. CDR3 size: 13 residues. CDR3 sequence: CASSLAGRKTQYF. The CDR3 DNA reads TGTGCCAGCAGTTTAGCCGGGAGGAAGACCCAGTACTTC.

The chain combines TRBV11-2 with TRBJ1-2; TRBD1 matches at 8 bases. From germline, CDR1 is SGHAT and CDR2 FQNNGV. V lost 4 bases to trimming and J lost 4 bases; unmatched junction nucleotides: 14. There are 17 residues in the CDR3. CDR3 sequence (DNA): TGTGCCAGCAGCTCAACAACCCCGGGACAGGAACTCTATGGCTACACCTTC. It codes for CASSSTTPGQELYGYTF.

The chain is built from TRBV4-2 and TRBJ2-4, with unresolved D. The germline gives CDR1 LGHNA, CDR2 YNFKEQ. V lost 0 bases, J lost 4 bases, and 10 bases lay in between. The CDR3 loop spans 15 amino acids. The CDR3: CASSQESTSKNIQYF. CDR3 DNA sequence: TGTGCCAGCAGCCAAGAATCGACATCAAAAAACATTCAGTACTTC.

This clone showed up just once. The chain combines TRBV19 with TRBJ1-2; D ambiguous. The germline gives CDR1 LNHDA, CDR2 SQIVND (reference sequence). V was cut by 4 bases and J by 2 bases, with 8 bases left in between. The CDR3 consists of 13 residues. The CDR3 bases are TGTGCCAGTAGTAAACAGCCCAACTATGGCTACACCTTC. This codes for CASSKQPNYGYTF.

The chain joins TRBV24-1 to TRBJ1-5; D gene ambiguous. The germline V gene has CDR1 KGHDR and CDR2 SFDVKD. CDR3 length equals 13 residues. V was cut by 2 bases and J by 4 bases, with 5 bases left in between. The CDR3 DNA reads TGTGCCACCAGTGATTCGGGTAATCAGCCCCAGCATTTT. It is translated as CATSDSGNQPQHF.

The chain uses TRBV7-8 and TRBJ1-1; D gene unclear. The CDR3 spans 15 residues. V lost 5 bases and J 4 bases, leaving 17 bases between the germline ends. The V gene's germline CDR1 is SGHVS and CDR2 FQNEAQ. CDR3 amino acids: CASSTILRGGTEAFF. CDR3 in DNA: TGTGCCAGCAGCACCATACTTCGGGGTGGCACTGAAGCTTTCTTT.

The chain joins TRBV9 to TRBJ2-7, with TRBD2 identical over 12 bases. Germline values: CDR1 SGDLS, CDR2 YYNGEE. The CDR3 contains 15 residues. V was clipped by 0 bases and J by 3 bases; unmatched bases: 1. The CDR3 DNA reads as TGTGCCAGCAGCGTAGCGACTAGCGGGAGCTACGAGCAGTACTTC. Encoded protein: CASSVATSGSYEQYF.

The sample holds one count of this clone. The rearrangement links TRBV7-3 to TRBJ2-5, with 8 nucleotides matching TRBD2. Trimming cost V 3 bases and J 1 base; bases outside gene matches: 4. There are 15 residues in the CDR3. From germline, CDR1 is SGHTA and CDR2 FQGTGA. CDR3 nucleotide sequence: TGTGCCAGCAGCTTCCTAGCGGGTATCCAAGAGACCCAGTACTTC. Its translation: CASSFLAGIQETQYF.

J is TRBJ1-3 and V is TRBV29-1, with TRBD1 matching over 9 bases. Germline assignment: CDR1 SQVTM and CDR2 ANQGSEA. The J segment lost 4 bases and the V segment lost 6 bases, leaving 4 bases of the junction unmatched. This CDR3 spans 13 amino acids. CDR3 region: CSVTGGDGNTIYF. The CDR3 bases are TGCAGCGTGACAGGGGGGGACGGAAACACCATATATTTT.

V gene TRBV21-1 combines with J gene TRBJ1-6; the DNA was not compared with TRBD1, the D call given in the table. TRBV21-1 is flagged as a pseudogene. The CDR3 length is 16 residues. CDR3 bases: TGTGCCAGCAGCAATAGTCGACAGGCTTATAATTCACCCCTCCACTTT. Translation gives CASSNSRQAYNSPLHF.